Listed here are 7 T cell receptor beta chains from one sample, sequenced in a study of T-cell reconstitution after alpha-beta-depleted transplantation in children. A library of TCRbeta sequences, prepared with unique molecular identifiers, was generated. TCRdb re-called the PCR reads with MiXCR, one entry per CDR3 protein. The profile shows about 230,000 distinct CDR3 sequences, approximately 9.5% of them singletons. Sequencing was performed on PBMCs from the stem cell graft donor, taken from the stem cell graft. These receptors were taken from a human donor who donated a stem cell graft to a child with acute lymphoblastic leukemia.

V gene TRBV9 combines with J gene TRBJ2-7; TRBD1 matches at 11 bases. CDR1 is SGDLS and CDR2 is YYNGEE in the germline V gene. The CDR3 covers 15 residues. The ends lost 6 bases at V and 2 bases at J; junction bases unmatched: 7. This chain's CDR3 is CASIPAGQGAYEQYF. The CDR3 DNA is TGTGCCAGCATCCCAGCGGGACAGGGGGCCTACGAGCAGTACTTC.

This clonotype turned up a few times. The chain couples TRBV10-3 to TRBJ1-2, with 8 bases fitting TRBD1. CDR3 size: 15 residues. V trimming: 4 bases; J trimming: 4 bases; junction bases outside the gene matches: 8. Germline CDR1 reads ENHRY; CDR2 reads SYGVKD. CDR3 nucleotides: TGTGCCATCAGTGGGCCTACAGGGGGTGCCTATGGCTACACCTTC. Its protein is CAISGPTGGAYGYTF.

In its sample, this clonotype was seen a few times. This rearrangement joins TRBV20-1 to TRBJ1-5; TRBD1 is a possible D gene (5 bases). The germline CDR1 and CDR2 sequences are DFQATT and SNEGSKA (reference sequence). There are 14 residues in the CDR3. V lost 1 base and J lost 2, with 9 bases in between. CDR3 in DNA: TGCAGTGCTAGAGGGGGGGTACGCAATCAGCCCCAGCATTTT. Amino acid sequence: CSARGGVRNQPQHF.

This clonotype appeared a few times. J is TRBJ2-3 and V is TRBV7-9, with 8 bases identical to TRBD1. The ends lost 2 bases at V and 2 bases at J; junction bases unmatched: 3. This CDR3 is 15 amino acids long. The germline gives CDR1 SEHNR, CDR2 FQNEAQ (reference sequence). The CDR3 loop reads CASSLHQGATDTQYF. Here the CDR3 DNA reads TGTGCCAGCAGCTTACACCAGGGGGCCACAGATACGCAGTATTTT.

J is TRBJ1-5 and V is TRBV12-3 or TRBV12-4; weak D call: TRBD1 (5 bases). V was trimmed by 2 bases and J by 5 bases, leaving 19 bases between them. This CDR3 spans 17 amino acids. The CDR3 loop reads CASSLTPSRVGDQPQHF. CDR3 in DNA: TGTGCCAGCAGTTTAACCCCCTCCAGGGTCGGGGATCAGCCCCAGCATTTT.

A few counts support this clonotype. The chain combines TRBV20-1 with TRBJ1-6, with D perhaps TRBD1 (5 bases). Germline-derived CDR1 and CDR2 are DFQATT and SNEGSKA (reference sequence). Trimming took off 3 bases at V and 3 bases at J, with 12 bases between the two ends. This CDR3 has 15 residues. The CDR3 here is CSASRAEHYNSPLHF. The CDR3 coding sequence is TGCAGTGCTAGCAGGGCCGAGCACTATAATTCACCCCTCCACTTT.

This clonotype occurred many times. The J gene is TRBJ1-5, the V gene TRBV5-6; 7 positions match TRBD1. Germline V gene lookup returns CDR1 SGHDT and CDR2 YYEEEE. Unmatched junction bases numbered 3, after V lost 3 bases and J lost 6 bases. The CDR3 extends over 13 amino acids. The CDR3 loop is CASSSWTGQPQHF. CDR3 nucleotide sequence: TGTGCCAGCAGCTCCTGGACAGGTCAGCCCCAGCATTTT. Variable domain in full (rest from reference TRBV5-6 and TRBJ1-5): DAGVTQSPTHLIKTRGQQVTLRCSPKSGHDTVSWYQQALGQGPQFIFQYYEEEERQRGNFPDRFSGHQFPNYSSELNVNALLLGDSALYLCASSSWTGQPQHFGDGTRLSIL.